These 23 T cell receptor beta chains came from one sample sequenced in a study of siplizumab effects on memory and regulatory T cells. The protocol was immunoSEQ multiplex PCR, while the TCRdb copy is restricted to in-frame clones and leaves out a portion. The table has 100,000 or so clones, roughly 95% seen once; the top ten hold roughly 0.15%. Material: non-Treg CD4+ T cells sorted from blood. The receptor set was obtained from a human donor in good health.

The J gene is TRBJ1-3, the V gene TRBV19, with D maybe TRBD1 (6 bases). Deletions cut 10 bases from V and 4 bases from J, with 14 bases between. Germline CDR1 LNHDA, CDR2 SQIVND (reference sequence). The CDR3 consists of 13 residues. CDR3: CATQQGSGNTIYF. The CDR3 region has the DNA TGTGCCACACAACAGGGATCCGGAAACACCATATATTTT.

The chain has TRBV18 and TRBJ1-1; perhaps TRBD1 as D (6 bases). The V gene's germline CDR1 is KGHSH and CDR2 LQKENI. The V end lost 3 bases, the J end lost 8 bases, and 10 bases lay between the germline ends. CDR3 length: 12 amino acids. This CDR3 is CASSPDTGEAFF. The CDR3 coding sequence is TGTGCCAGCTCACCCGACACAGGGGAAGCTTTCTTT.

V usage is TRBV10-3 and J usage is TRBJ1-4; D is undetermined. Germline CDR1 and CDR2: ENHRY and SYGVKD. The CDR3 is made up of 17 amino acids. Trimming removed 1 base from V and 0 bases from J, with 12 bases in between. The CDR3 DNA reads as TGTGCCATCAGTGAGTTCGGCGGATTTGCAACTAATGAAAAACTGTTTTTT. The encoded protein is CAISEFGGFATNEKLFF.

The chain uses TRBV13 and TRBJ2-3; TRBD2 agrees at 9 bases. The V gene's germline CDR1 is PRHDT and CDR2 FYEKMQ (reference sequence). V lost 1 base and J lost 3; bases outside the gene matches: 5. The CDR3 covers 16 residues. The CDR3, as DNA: TGTGCCAGCAGCTTAGTGTTGCGGGGGGGAACAGATACGCAGTATTTT. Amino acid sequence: CASSLVLRGGTDTQYF.

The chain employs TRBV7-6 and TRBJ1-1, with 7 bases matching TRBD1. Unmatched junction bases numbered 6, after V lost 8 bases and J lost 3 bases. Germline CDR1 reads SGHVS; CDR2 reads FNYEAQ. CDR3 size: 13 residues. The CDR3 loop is CASSSDRDTEAFF. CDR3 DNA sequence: TGTGCCAGCTCCTCAGACAGGGACACTGAAGCTTTCTTT.

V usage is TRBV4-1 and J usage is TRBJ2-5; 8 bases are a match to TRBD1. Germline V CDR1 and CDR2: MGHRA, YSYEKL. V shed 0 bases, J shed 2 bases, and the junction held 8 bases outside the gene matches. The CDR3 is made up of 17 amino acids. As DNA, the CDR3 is TGCGCCAGCAGCCAAGATAGGGACACAGGGGGGCAAGAGACCCAGTACTTC. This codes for CASSQDRDTGGQETQYF.

Written as DNA, the CDR3 is TGTGCCAGCAGTTTGGGGGACAGGGCTGAAAAACTGTTTTTT. This translates into CASSLGDRAEKLFF. The chain carries TRBV28 and TRBJ1-4; the match to TRBD1 covers 9 bases. Per the germline V gene, CDR1 is MDHEN and CDR2 is SYDVKM. Trimming cost V 3 bases and J 7 bases; bases outside gene matches: 3. The CDR3 covers 14 residues.

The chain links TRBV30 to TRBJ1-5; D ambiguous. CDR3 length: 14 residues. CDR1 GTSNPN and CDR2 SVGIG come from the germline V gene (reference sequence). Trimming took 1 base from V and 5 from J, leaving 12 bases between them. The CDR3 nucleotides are TGTGCCTGGAGTGGATCGGGAGGGTATCAGCCCCAGCATTTT. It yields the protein CAWSGSGGYQPQHF.

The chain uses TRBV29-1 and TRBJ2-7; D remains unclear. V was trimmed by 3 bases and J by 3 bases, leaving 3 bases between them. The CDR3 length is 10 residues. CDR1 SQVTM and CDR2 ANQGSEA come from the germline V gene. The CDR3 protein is CSVDNYEQYF. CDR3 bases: TGCAGCGTTGACAACTACGAGCAGTACTTC.

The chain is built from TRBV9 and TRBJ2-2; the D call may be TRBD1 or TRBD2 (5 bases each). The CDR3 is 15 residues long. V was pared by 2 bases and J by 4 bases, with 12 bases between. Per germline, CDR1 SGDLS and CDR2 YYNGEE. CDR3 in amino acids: CASSVRDQITGELFF. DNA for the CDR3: TGTGCCAGCAGCGTCCGGGACCAAATCACCGGGGAGCTGTTTTTT.

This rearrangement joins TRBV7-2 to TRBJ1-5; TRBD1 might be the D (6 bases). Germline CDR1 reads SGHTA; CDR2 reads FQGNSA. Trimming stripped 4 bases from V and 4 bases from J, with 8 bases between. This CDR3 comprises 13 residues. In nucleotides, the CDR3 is TGTGCCAGCAGCTGGGGGCATAATCAGCCCCAGCATTTT. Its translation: CASSWGHNQPQHF.

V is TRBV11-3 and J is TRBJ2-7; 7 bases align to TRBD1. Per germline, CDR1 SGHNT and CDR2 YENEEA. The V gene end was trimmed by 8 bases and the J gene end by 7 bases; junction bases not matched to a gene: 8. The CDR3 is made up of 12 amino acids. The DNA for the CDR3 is TGTGCCAGCCTTCATAGGGGGCGGGAGCAGTACTTC. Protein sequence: CASLHRGREQYF.

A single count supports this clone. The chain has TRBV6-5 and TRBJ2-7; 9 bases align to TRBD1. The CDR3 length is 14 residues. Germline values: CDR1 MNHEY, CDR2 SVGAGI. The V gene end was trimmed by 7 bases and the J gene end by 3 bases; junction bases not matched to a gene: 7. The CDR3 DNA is TGTGCCAGCAACAAGGGACAGGGAGTCTACGAGCAGTACTTC. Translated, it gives CASNKGQGVYEQYF.

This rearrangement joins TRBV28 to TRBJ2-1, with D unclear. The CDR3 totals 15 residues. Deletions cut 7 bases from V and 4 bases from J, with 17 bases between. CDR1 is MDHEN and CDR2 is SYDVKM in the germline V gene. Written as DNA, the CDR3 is TGTGCCAGCACTTCGCCAACATCCATATACAATGAGCAGTTCTTC. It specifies CASTSPTSIYNEQFF.

CDR3 bases: TGTGCCAGCAGCCCAGTCACAGGGGGAGTTGGGAATGAGCAGTTCTTC. Translation gives CASSPVTGGVGNEQFF. This rearrangement joins TRBV7-2 to TRBJ2-1; 8 nucleotides match TRBD1. Germline lookup yields CDR1 SGHTA and CDR2 FQGNSA. The junction had 13 bases not matched to a gene; V was cut back by 5 bases and J by 7 bases. The CDR3 extends over 16 amino acids.

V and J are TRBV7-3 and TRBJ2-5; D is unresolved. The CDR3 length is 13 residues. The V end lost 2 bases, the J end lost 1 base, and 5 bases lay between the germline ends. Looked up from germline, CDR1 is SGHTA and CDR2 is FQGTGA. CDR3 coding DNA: TGTGCCAGCAGCTTATACAGCCAAGAGACCCAGTACTTC. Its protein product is CASSLYSQETQYF.

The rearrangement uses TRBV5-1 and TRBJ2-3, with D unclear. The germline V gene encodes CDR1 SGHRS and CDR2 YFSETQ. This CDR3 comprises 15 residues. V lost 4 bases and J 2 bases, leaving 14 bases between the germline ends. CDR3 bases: TGCGCCAGCAGCAGTAGTAGCCATAACACAGATACGCAGTATTTT. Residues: CASSSSSHNTDTQYF.

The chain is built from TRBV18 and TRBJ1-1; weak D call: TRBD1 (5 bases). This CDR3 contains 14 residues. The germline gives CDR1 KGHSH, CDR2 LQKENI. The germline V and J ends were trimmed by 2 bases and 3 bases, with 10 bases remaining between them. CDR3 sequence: CASSPSSGYTEAFF. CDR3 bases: TGTGCCAGCTCACCAAGTTCAGGGTACACTGAAGCTTTCTTT.

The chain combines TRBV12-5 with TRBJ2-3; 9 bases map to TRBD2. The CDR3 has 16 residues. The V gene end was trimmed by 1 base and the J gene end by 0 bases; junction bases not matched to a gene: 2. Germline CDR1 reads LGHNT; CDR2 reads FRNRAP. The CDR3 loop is CASGLAGTSSTDTQYF. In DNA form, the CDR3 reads TGTGCTAGTGGTTTGGCCGGGACTAGCAGCACAGATACGCAGTATTTT.

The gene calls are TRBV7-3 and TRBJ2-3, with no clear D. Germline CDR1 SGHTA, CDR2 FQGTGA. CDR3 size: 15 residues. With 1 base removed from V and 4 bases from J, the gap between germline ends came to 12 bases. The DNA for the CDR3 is TGTGCCAGCAGCTTAAGTCCCGGGTTGGCAGATACGCAGTATTTT. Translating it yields CASSLSPGLADTQYF.

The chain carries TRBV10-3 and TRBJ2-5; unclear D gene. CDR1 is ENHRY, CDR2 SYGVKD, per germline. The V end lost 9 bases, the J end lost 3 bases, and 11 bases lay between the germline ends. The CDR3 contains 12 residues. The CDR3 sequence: CAIGGLEETQYF. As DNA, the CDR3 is TGTGCCATAGGTGGCCTCGAAGAGACCCAGTACTTC.

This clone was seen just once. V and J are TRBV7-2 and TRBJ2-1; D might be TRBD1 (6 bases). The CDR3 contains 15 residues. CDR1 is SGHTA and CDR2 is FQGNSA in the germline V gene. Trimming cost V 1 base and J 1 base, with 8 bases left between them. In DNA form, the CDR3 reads TGTGCCAGCAGCTTAGGACAGGCGTCCTACAATGAGCAGTTCTTC. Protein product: CASSLGQASYNEQFF.

The CDR3 DNA reads as TGCGCCAGCAGCTCGGGACTAGCGGGGCCGTCTTCCTACGAGCAGTACTTC. Its protein product is CASSSGLAGPSSYEQYF. The chain has TRBV5-1 and TRBJ2-7; 13 positions match TRBD2. This CDR3 spans 17 amino acids. The trim removed 3 bases at V and 1 base at J, leaving 7 bases unmatched. Germline CDR1 and CDR2: SGHRS and YFSETQ.